This TCR beta chain derives from a study of cytomegalovirus exposure and HLA in healthy donors. Overall study context: Sequencing of roughly 180 million T cells in an earlier analysis found around 100 million unique TCR beta sequences.

The PCR made use of 60 Vbeta and 13 Jbeta primers. TCRdb's copy holds only in-frame clones and misses some; the assay was immunoSEQ multiplex PCR. Found here are about 150,000 clones; the top ten clones hold roughly 1.6%. Germline values: CDR1 SGHKS, CDR2 YYEKEE (reference sequence). Deletions cut 1 base from V and 2 bases from J, with 11 bases between. The CDR3 is 15 residues long. Regarding the study as a whole: Common viral pathogens seemed to be connected with several of the most significant clusters, according to a later analysis.

Points on this clone: Antigen unknown.

V usage is TRBV5-5 and J usage is TRBJ2-3; no firm D call. The clonotype was recovered from a woman in her forties or fifties in good health and CMV-seronegative. Sequencing input: PBMCs. This chain's CDR3 is CASSLSGVLTDTQYF. For the CDR3, the DNA is TGTGCCAGCAGCTTGTCGGGTGTCCTCACAGATACGCAGTATTTT.